These 6 T cell receptor beta chains share one sample of origin, sequenced in a study of shared clonotypes between healthy human individuals. Sequencing was performed with immunoSEQ multiplex PCR; in TCRdb, only in-frame clones are kept and a portion is missing. The table lists around 1,000,000 clones, roughly 80% of them singletons. Sequencing was done on a sample of memory CD4+ T cells from PBMCs. Subset indicated: CD45RA-negative fraction. The receptors stem from a young man in good health. Some clones in this sample may be carry-over from other donors' samples.

This chain links TRBV19 with TRBJ2-6; 12 bases fit TRBD2. The CDR3 sequence is 15 residues long. Trimming took 11 bases from V and 4 from J; bases not matched to a gene: 6. In germline, CDR1 is LNHDA, CDR2 SQIVND (reference sequence). The CDR3 bases are TGTGCCGGGGGACTAGCGGGCGCGGGGGCCAACGTCCTGACTTTC. Translation: CAGGLAGAGANVLTF.

The chain is built from TRBV6-5 and TRBJ2-1; the D is unclear. CDR3 length: 15 residues. CDR1 and CDR2 (germline): MNHEY, SVGAGI. V lost 6 bases to trimming and J lost 0 bases, with 12 bases between them. The CDR3: CASRPGWDSYNEQFF. CDR3 nucleotide sequence: TGTGCCAGCAGACCAGGTTGGGACTCCTACAATGAGCAGTTCTTC.

Note on this clone: This may stem from a read error, because a much larger clone lies one nucleotide away. This same CDR3 is encoded by further DNA sequences in the sample. The chain links TRBV7-2 to TRBJ2-7; D ambiguous. V gave up 4 bases and J gave up 3 bases, with 4 bases separating them. The CDR3 is made up of 11 amino acids. The germline CDR1 and CDR2 sequences are SGHTA and FQGNSA. As DNA, the CDR3 is TGTGCCAGCAGCTCGTACTACGAGCAGTACTTC. Translated: CASSSYYEQYF.

The chain is built from TRBV15 and TRBJ1-5; D gene ambiguous. Germline CDR1 reads LNHNV; CDR2 reads YYDKDF (reference sequence). V was trimmed by 5 bases and J by 1 base, leaving 6 bases between them. CDR3 length equals 13 residues. In nucleotides, the CDR3 is TGTGCCACCAGCGCGAACAGCAATCAGCCCCAGCATTTT. Translation: CATSANSNQPQHF.

V gene TRBV4-1 combines with J gene TRBJ2-7; tentative D call: TRBD2 (5 bases). Trimming took off 1 base at V and 3 bases at J, with 19 bases between the two ends. Germline CDR1 reads MGHRA; CDR2 reads YSYEKL. The CDR3 totals 17 residues. As DNA, the CDR3 is TGCGCCAGCAGCCAAGGACTTTTTGGATTAGGAGGCTACGAGCAGTACTTC. This codes for CASSQGLFGLGGYEQYF.

This chain connects TRBV7-9 to TRBJ2-7; D unclear. V was cut by 2 bases and J by 2 bases, with 4 bases left in between. Germline CDR1 and CDR2: SEHNR and FQNEAQ (reference sequence). The CDR3 loop spans 12 amino acids. The CDR3 DNA sequence: TGTGCCAGCAGCTTATATCCCTACGAGCAGTACTTC. Translation: CASSLYPYEQYF.